This T cell receptor beta chain comes out of a study of long-term antiretroviral therapy in people with HIV. The V and J ends lost 0 bases and 6 bases respectively, with 13 bases between them. This CDR3 comprises 15 residues. Germline CDR1 reads SGDLS; CDR2 reads YYNGEE. An immunoSEQ assay, version v3.0, was performed at survey level. Profiling relied on immunoSEQ multiplex PCR, and the TCRdb table lists in-frame clones only, not all of them. The data contain tens of thousands of clones, approximately 90% of them singletons. The TCR comes from a woman aged 25 to 39 with HIV. This chain uses TRBV9 with TRBJ2-1; perhaps TRBD2 as D (7 bases). This material consisted of unsorted PBMCs, taken 1.8 years before starting antiretroviral therapy. CDR3 protein: CASSVARGGFNEQFF. In DNA, the CDR3 is TGTGCCAGCAGCGTAGCGAGGGGGGGCTTCAATGAGCAGTTCTTC.